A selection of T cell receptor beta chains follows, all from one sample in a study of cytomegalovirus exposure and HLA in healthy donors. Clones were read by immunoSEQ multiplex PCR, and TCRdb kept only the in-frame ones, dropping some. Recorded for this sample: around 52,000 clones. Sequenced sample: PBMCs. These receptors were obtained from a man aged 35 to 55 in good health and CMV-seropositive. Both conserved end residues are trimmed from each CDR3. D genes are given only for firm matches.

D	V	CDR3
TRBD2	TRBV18	ASSPRSGANTGELF
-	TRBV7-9	ASSFSGSGNTIY
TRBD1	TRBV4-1	ASSQETGGDGYT
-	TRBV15	ATDNRVGETQY
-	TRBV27	ASSPYAGNQPQH
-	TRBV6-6	ASSEYRVEAF
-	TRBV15	ATSRDETGIQPQH
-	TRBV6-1	ASSESGISYNEQF
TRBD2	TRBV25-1	ASTGQDSGRANEQY
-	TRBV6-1	ASSEFQARNQPQH
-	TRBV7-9	ASSSPGSYNEQF
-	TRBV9	ASSVVQGLGTGELF
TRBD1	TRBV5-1	ASSWGTANTEAF
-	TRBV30	ASRGSQRDEQY
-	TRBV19	ASSIDPRAGWGVRTEAF
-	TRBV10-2	ASSGTGDGANVLT
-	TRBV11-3	ASSSTGRTEAF
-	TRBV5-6	ASSSGQYGYT
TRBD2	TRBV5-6	ASSSGLAGTSGANVLT
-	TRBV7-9	ASSVTGTFTDTQY
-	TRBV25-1	ASNGGSFYGYT
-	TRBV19	ASIDTGNLYSNQPQH
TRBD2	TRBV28	ASTRAGGHGELF
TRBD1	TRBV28	ASSPRLRDRLWEQY
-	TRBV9	ASAGDTQY
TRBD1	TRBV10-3	AISPTGAYEQY
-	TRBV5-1	ASSLGGLRSNTGELF
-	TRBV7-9	ASRTRAPTDTQY
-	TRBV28	ASSLYWTVNQPQH
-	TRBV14	ASSPLEGLLNTEAF
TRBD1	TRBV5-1	ASSWTGNSNQPQH
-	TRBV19	ASSPLGTPPDNSNQPQH
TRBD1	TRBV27	ASSPQDRVYGYT
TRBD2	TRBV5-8	ASSVPAGDTQY
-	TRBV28	ASSFTRSGGYT
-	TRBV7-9	ASSLGGLSNYGYT
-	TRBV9	ASSRVRADTGELF
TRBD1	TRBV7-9	ASRRDSRNTEAF
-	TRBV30	ATGQFGANVLT
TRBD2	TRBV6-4	ASSELAGAYEQY
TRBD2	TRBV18	ASSTGLAGYNEQF
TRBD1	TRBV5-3	ARIRTGSSYEQY
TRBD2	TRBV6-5	ASSLGRAGYEQY
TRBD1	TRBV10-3	AISESQGGEKLF
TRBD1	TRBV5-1	ASSLSRAPGTASEAF